Shown below are 19 T cell receptor beta chains from a single sample sequenced in a study of CD8+CD57+ T cells in acquired aplastic anemia. Researchers used genomic DNA as the template to profile TCR beta VDJ and CDR3. From the reads, TCRdb called clonotypes with MiXCR, one entry per CDR3 protein. The sample has under 200,000 distinct CDR3 sequences, around 47% seen once. Before being chosen for sequencing, patients had shown CD8+CD57+ cell expansion by flow cytometry. The source material was sorted CD4+, CD8+, or CD8+CD57+ T cells (not recorded which) from PBMCs. The receptors stem from a human donor with aplastic anemia.

The chain recombines TRBV7-2 with TRBJ2-7; D may be TRBD1 (6 bases). Germline V gene data show CDR1 as SGHTA and CDR2 as FQGNSA. Deletions cut 5 bases from V and 5 bases from J, with 19 bases between. The CDR3 contains 15 residues. CDR3 sequence: CASSQGYRVAHEQYF. The CDR3 nucleotides read TGTGCCAGCAGCCAAGGTTACAGGGTGGCCCACGAGCAGTACTTC.

This clonotype was seen many times. J is TRBJ1-2 and V is TRBV12-3 or TRBV12-4, with TRBD1 matching 7 bases. With V trimmed by 7 bases and J by 0 bases, 5 bases remained unmatched. This CDR3 region has 14 residues. In DNA, the CDR3 is TGTGCCAGCACCCGGGACAGAACTAACTATGGCTACACCTTC. It codes for CASTRDRTNYGYTF.

The rearrangement uses TRBV7-3 and TRBJ1-1; tentative D call: TRBD1 (5 bases). Per germline, CDR1 SGHTA and CDR2 FQGTGA. The germline V and J ends were trimmed by 2 bases and 7 bases, with 11 bases remaining between them. CDR3 length: 13 residues. The CDR3 loop reads CASSLFQGGEAFF. CDR3 DNA: TGTGCCAGCAGCTTATTTCAGGGAGGTGAAGCTTTCTTT.

This clonotype was seen many times. The rearrangement uses TRBV10-3 and TRBJ1-1; 10 bases fit TRBD1. Germline CDR1 and CDR2: ENHRY and SYGVKD. This CDR3 comprises 15 residues. J gave up 8 bases and V 2 bases, and 8 bases lay outside the gene matches. The CDR3 nucleotides read TGTGCCATCAGTGAGAGGGGGACAGGGGCCGGGGAAGCTTTCTTT. Translated: CAISERGTGAGEAFF.

This clonotype was observed many times. In DNA form, the CDR3 reads TGTGCCAGCAGCTTACGCCGAGGGGCGGGAAGCTCCTACAATGAGCAGTTCTTC. This encodes CASSLRRGAGSSYNEQFF. This rearrangement joins TRBV7-2 to TRBJ2-1, with D possibly matching TRBD2 (6 bases). The CDR3 consists of 18 residues. V gave up 2 bases and J gave up 0 bases, with 17 bases separating them. Germline CDR1 is SGHTA and CDR2 is FQGNSA. Looking up the rest from reference TRBV7-2 and TRBJ2-1 gives the full variable domain: GAGVSQSPSNKVTEKGKDVELRCDPISGHTALYWYRQSLGQGLEFLIYFQGNSAPDKSGLPSDRFSAERTGGSVSTLTIQRTQQEDSAVYLCASSLRRGAGSSYNEQFFGPGTRLTVL.

This chain connects TRBV7-6 to TRBJ2-7, with a possible D match to TRBD2 (6 bases). The CDR3 is 12 amino acids. V was shortened by 8 bases and J by 6 bases, with 14 bases between the two germline ends. The V gene's germline CDR1 is SGHVS and CDR2 FNYEAQ. The CDR3 sequence: CASSAGSGEQYF. In DNA form, the CDR3 reads TGTGCCAGCTCGGCGGGGTCCGGCGAGCAGTACTTC.

Of note for this clonotype: A much larger clone is a single base away; this may be a read error. Here the CDR3 DNA reads TGCGCCAGCGGCGGGATACAGGGTTCGAATGAGCAGTTCTTC. Its translation is CASGGIQGSNEQFF. The chain employs TRBV5-1 and TRBJ2-1, with D perhaps matching TRBD1 or TRBD2 (6 bases each). Deletions cut 7 bases from V and 7 bases from J, with 18 bases between. The CDR3 is 14 amino acids. Germline V gene sequence: CDR1 SGHRS, CDR2 YFSETQ.

This clonotype was counted many times. The chain carries TRBV29-1 and TRBJ2-2; D perhaps matches TRBD1 (6 bases). The CDR3 contains 15 residues. V was trimmed by 7 bases and J by 4 bases, leaving 19 bases between them. The germline CDR1 and CDR2 sequences are SQVTM and ANQGSEA. The CDR3 loop is CSAAHTLQGTGELFF. CDR3 sequence (DNA): TGCAGCGCAGCCCATACCTTACAGGGCACCGGGGAGCTGTTTTTT.

The chain recombines TRBV12-3 or TRBV12-4 with TRBJ1-3; D not resolved. This CDR3 is 15 amino acids long. The V end was cut by 5 bases, the J end by 0 bases, with 11 bases between. The CDR3 protein is CASSPSWPSGNTIYF. The CDR3 DNA sequence: TGTGCCAGCAGTCCGAGTTGGCCCTCTGGAAACACCATATATTTT.

This clonotype was counted at least ten times. The chain uses TRBV19 and TRBJ2-3; 8 bases align to TRBD1. Germline trimming cut 4 bases from V and 0 bases from J; bases unmatched to any gene: 0. From germline, CDR1 is LNHDA and CDR2 SQIVND (reference sequence). CDR3 length: 14 amino acids. The DNA of the CDR3 is TGTGCCAGTAGTAACAGGGGGAGCACAGATACGCAGTATTTT. Translation gives CASSNRGSTDTQYF. The whole variable domain, remainder taken from reference TRBV19 and TRBJ2-3, is DGGITQSPKYLFRKEGQNVTLSCEQNLNHDAMYWYRQDPGQGLRLIYYSQIVNDFQKGDIAEGYSVSREKKESFPLTVTSAQKNPTAFYLCASSNRGSTDTQYFGPGTRLTVL.

This clonotype occurred many times. The genes are TRBV7-9 and TRBJ2-3, with no clear D. V shed 2 bases and J shed 2 bases, with 8 bases lying between them. The CDR3 loop spans 14 amino acids. Germline CDR1 SEHNR, CDR2 FQNEAQ (reference sequence). The CDR3 DNA is TGTGCCAGCAGCTTATTGGGTACCACAGATACGCAGTATTTT. Its protein product is CASSLLGTTDTQYF.

The chain combines TRBV15 with TRBJ1-1, with TRBD1 as a possible D gene (5 bases). This CDR3 region has 16 residues. Germline CDR1 and CDR2: LNHNV and YYDKDF (reference sequence). V shed 0 bases and J shed 4 bases, with 15 bases lying between them. Here the CDR3 reads CATSRDGQGLCTEAFF. In nucleotides, the CDR3 is TGTGCCACCAGCAGAGATGGGCAGGGCTTGTGCACTGAAGCTTTCTTT. Together with reference TRBV15 and TRBJ1-1, the CDR3 gives the full variable domain: DAMVIQNPRYQVTQFGKPVTLSCSQTLNHNVMYWYQQKSSQAPKLLFHYYDKDFNNEADTPDNFQSRRPNTSFCFLDIRSPGLGDTAMYLCATSRDGQGLCTEAFFGQGTRLTVV.

The chain links TRBV10-3 to TRBJ1-4, with TRBD1 identical over 9 bases. There are 15 residues in the CDR3. In germline, CDR1 is ENHRY, CDR2 SYGVKD. Losses at the gene ends were 5 bases for V and 8 bases for J; bases not matched to a gene: 9. The CDR3 bases are TGTGCCATCAGTCCTGACGGGACAGGGTCCGAAAAACTGTTTTTT. This encodes CAISPDGTGSEKLFF.

Concerning this clonotype itself: This CDR3 fails to terminate in the conserved phenylalanine or tryptophan, so it likely reflects a read error. The chain has TRBV20-1 and TRBJ2-3, with D uncertain. The CDR3 is 15 amino acids. Per germline, CDR1 DFQATT and CDR2 SNEGSKA (reference sequence). V was pared by 8 bases and J by 2 bases, with 20 bases between. The CDR3 DNA sequence: TGCAGTAAGCTAGTACTTGGCAGTCCCACAGATACGCAGTATCTT. Protein product: CSKLVLGSPTDTQYL.

This clonotype turned up a few times. The V call is TRBV12-3 or TRBV12-4, the J call TRBJ2-4; D possibly corresponds to TRBD2 (6 bases). V was trimmed by 1 base and J by 10 bases, leaving 20 bases between them. CDR3 length equals 16 residues. The CDR3 spells CASSLVSGVSRVIQYF. For the CDR3, the DNA is TGTGCCAGCAGTTTAGTGTCGGGGGTCTCTAGGGTGATTCAGTACTTC.

This clonotype occurred a few times. The chain links TRBV2 to TRBJ2-1; 11 bases are shared with TRBD2. Germline trimming cut 6 bases from V and 6 bases from J; bases unmatched to any gene: 7. The CDR3 loop spans 15 amino acids. Germline V gives CDR1 SNHLY, CDR2 FYNNEI. As DNA, the CDR3 is TGTGCCAGCAGCCGAACTAGCGGGAGACTCAATGAGCAGTTCTTC. Translation gives CASSRTSGRLNEQFF.

This clonotype was detected a few times. The gene calls are TRBV24-1 and TRBJ2-5; D not resolved. CDR3 length equals 12 residues. CDR1 is KGHDR, CDR2 SFDVKD, per germline. Trimming removed 4 bases from V and 2 bases from J, with 4 bases in between. The CDR3 protein is CATSDRQETQYF. The CDR3 nucleotides are TGTGCCACCAGTGACAGACAAGAGACCCAGTACTTC.

The rearrangement joins TRBV11-3 to TRBJ1-1; 8 bases fit TRBD1. V trimming: 5 bases; J trimming: 3 bases; junction bases outside the gene matches: 5. Germline V gene data show CDR1 as SGHNT and CDR2 as YENEEA. The CDR3 totals 14 residues. In DNA, the CDR3 is TGTGCCAGCAGCCGGACAGGGTTTGACACTGAAGCTTTCTTT. As protein: CASSRTGFDTEAFF.

There are many counts of this clonotype. V is TRBV5-4 and J is TRBJ2-1; the D is unclear. V was clipped by 4 bases and J by 12 bases, with 14 bases between them. Per germline, CDR1 SGHNT and CDR2 YYREEE (reference sequence). The length of the CDR3 is 12 residues. The CDR3 spells CASSPDSLGQFF. Here the CDR3 DNA reads TGTGCCAGCAGCCCAGACTCTTTAGGGCAGTTCTTC. Combining the CDR3 with reference TRBV5-4 and TRBJ2-1 gives the whole variable domain ETGVTQSPTHLIKTRGQQVTLRCSSQSGHNTVSWYQQALGQGPQFIFQYYREEENGRGNFPPRFSGLQFPNYSSELNVNALELDDSALYLCASSPDSLGQFFGPGTRLTVL.